These 11 T cell receptor beta chains share one sample of origin, sequenced in a study of blood T cell repertoires in COVID-19 (dated by TCRdb to the early 2020s). To prepare the library, the immunoSEQ multiplex PCR assay was applied. TCRdb limited this immuneACCESS table to in-frame rearrangements with V and J called. A share of clones is missing; checked studies link under half to unresolved V genes, and the rest is unexplained. The sample table holds a few hundred thousand clones, of which about 80% were seen once. The ten biggest clones cover 4.1% of the sample. Sample: PBMCs or T cells enriched from blood (not recorded which). The receptors come from a man under 40 with acute COVID-19.

The chain employs TRBV6-5 and TRBJ1-5; TRBD1 agrees at 8 bases. Germline assignment: CDR1 MNHEY and CDR2 SVGAGI. The CDR3 has 15 amino acids. Germline trimming cut 10 bases from V and 7 bases from J; bases unmatched to any gene: 15. The DNA of the CDR3 is TGTGCCACCCTACCTCACAGGGGGAGTGGACAGCCCCAGCATTTT. It is translated as CATLPHRGSGQPQHF.

The chain recombines TRBV11-3 with TRBJ1-6, with no clear D. Trimming stripped 0 bases from V and 10 bases from J, with 7 bases between. The CDR3 sequence is 13 residues long. Germline CDR1 reads SGHNT; CDR2 reads YENEEA. The CDR3 loop reads CASSLEAGSPLHF. The CDR3 DNA is TGTGCCAGCAGCTTAGAGGCGGGATCACCCCTCCACTTT.

V gene TRBV15 combines with J gene TRBJ1-2; the D gene is possibly TRBD1 (6 bases). Germline assignment: CDR1 LNHNV and CDR2 YYDKDF (reference sequence). The V gene lost 5 bases and the J gene lost 8 bases, with 21 bases spanning the gap. This CDR3 has 15 amino acids. The CDR3 sequence is CATSLRTEREGGYTF. The CDR3 nucleotides read TGTGCCACCAGCTTACGGACAGAACGGGAGGGCGGCTACACCTTC.

This clone showed up just a few times. The J gene is TRBJ1-5, the V gene TRBV6-5, with 7 nucleotides matching TRBD1. This CDR3 is built from 15 residues. The junction had 3 bases not matched to a gene; V was cut back by 2 bases and J by 2 bases. The V gene's germline CDR1 is MNHEY and CDR2 SVGAGI. CDR3 loop: CASSYSRGGNQPQHF. In nucleotides, the CDR3 is TGTGCCAGCAGTTACAGCAGGGGGGGCAATCAGCCCCAGCATTTT.

This clone was found once. V gene TRBV24-1 combines with J gene TRBJ1-1; tentative D call: TRBD1 (6 bases). Germline assignment: CDR1 KGHDR and CDR2 SFDVKD. The CDR3 runs 12 residues. Trimming cost V 9 bases and J 8 bases, with 15 bases left between them. The CDR3 here is CATSGGSAEAFF. The CDR3 region has the DNA TGTGCCACCTCTGGGGGCAGCGCAGAAGCTTTCTTT.

This clone was counted a single time. The chain links TRBV7-2 to TRBJ2-3, with TRBD2 identical over 8 bases. J gave up 8 bases and V 4 bases, and 14 bases lay outside the gene matches. Germline lookup yields CDR1 SGHTA and CDR2 FQGNSA. The CDR3 has 16 residues. The CDR3 sequence is CASSSTGGATRATQYF. DNA of the CDR3: TGTGCCAGCAGCTCCACGGGGGGGGCGACCCGCGCTACGCAGTATTTT.

The chain joins TRBV13 to TRBJ1-3; tentatively, D is TRBD1 (6 bases). The CDR3 consists of 16 residues. V was shortened by 3 bases and J by 1 base, with 13 bases between the two germline ends. Looked up from germline, CDR1 is PRHDT and CDR2 is FYEKMQ (reference sequence). The CDR3 protein is CASSFSQGSSGNTIYF. The CDR3 DNA reads TGTGCCAGCAGCTTTTCCCAGGGGTCTTCTGGAAACACCATATATTTT.

The chain employs TRBV29-1 and TRBJ1-4, with 9 bases matching TRBD1. This CDR3 comprises 14 residues. Trimming took 3 bases from V and 10 from J; bases not matched to a gene: 9. Germline V gene lookup returns CDR1 SQVTM and CDR2 ANQGSEA. The CDR3 DNA reads as TGCAGCGTTGAGTCGCGTGACAGGGGGGGAAAACTGTTTTTT. Translation gives CSVESRDRGGKLFF.

The chain couples TRBV6-5 to TRBJ2-5; TRBD1 matches at 10 bases. The CDR3 runs 14 residues. Germline V gives CDR1 MNHEY, CDR2 SVGAGI. Trimming removed 6 bases from V and 2 bases from J; junction bases left unmatched: 3. The CDR3 loop is CASSEGQGQETQYF. The CDR3 DNA follows: TGTGCCAGCAGCGAGGGACAGGGGCAAGAGACCCAGTACTTC.

The chain joins TRBV5-6 to TRBJ2-7, with D maybe TRBD1 (6 bases). The CDR3 length is 11 residues. Germline CDR1 SGHDT, CDR2 YYEEEE. Trimming shortened V by 8 bases and J by 5 bases, and 11 bases separated the two germline ends. This CDR3 reads CASTGSHEQYV. For the CDR3, the DNA is TGTGCCAGTACAGGGTCCCACGAGCAGTACGTC.

The CDR3 nucleotides are TGTGCCAGCAGCGAACAGGATCTGAGCACAGATACGCAGTATTTT. It specifies CASSEQDLSTDTQYF. The chain carries TRBV9 and TRBJ2-3, with D tentatively TRBD1 (5 bases). The CDR3 has 15 amino acids. Looked up from germline, CDR1 is SGDLS and CDR2 is YYNGEE. Trimming cost V 3 bases and J 0 bases, with 11 bases left between them. Variable domain in full (rest from reference TRBV9 and TRBJ2-3): DSGVTQTPKHLITATGQRVTLRCSPRSGDLSVYWYQQSLDQGLQFLIQYYNGEERAKGNILERFSAQQFPDLHSELNLSSLELGDSALYFCASSEQDLSTDTQYFGPGTRLTVL.